The 9 T cell receptor beta chains presented below share a single source sample, sequenced in a study of T cell repertoires in Merkel cell carcinoma (dated by TCRdb to the late 2010s). Library preparation was by the immunoSEQ multiplex PCR assay. The clones in this table, taken by TCRdb from immuneACCESS, are in-frame only. Not every clone is retained; where verified, under half of the shortfall comes from an unresolved V gene, and the cause of the rest is unknown. For this sample there are 13,000 to 15,000 clones; around four fifths appear just once. 15% to 20% of the sample belongs to the ten largest clones. The sequenced material came from tumor tissue. These receptors were taken from an adult with Merkel cell carcinoma.

The V call is TRBV11-3, the J call TRBJ1-2; 8 positions match TRBD1. From germline, CDR1 is SGHNT and CDR2 YENEEA. CDR3 length equals 13 residues. The V gene end was trimmed by 4 bases and the J gene end by 6 bases; junction bases not matched to a gene: 4. The CDR3 sequence: CASSSTGADGYTF. CDR3 sequence (DNA): TGTGCCAGCAGCTCGACAGGGGCGGATGGCTACACCTTC.

The chain combines TRBV2 with TRBJ2-7, with D possibly TRBD2 on 6 matching bases. The V end was cut by 2 bases, the J end by 2 bases, with 7 bases between. The germline CDR1 and CDR2 sequences are SNHLY and FYNNEI. The CDR3 spans 13 residues. CDR3 amino acids: CASSEWEAYEQYF. Here the CDR3 DNA reads TGTGCCAGCAGTGAATGGGAGGCCTACGAGCAGTACTTC.

The V gene is TRBV5-5, the J gene TRBJ1-2; D unresolved. Trimming took off 0 bases at V and 2 bases at J, with 8 bases between the two ends. CDR1 and CDR2 from the germline V gene are SGHKS and YYEKEE (reference sequence). The CDR3 length is 14 residues. The CDR3 region is CASSLGNGNYGYTF. In DNA, the CDR3 is TGTGCCAGCAGCTTGGGGAATGGGAACTATGGCTACACCTTC.

The chain carries TRBV24-1 and TRBJ2-3; D remains ambiguous. V was shortened by 0 bases and J by 3 bases, with 3 bases between the two germline ends. Germline loops: CDR1 KGHDR, CDR2 SFDVKD. The CDR3 is 13 residues long. CDR3: CATSDLGTDTQYF. The CDR3 nucleotides read TGTGCCACCAGTGATTTGGGGACAGATACGCAGTATTTT.

This chain uses TRBV7-8 with TRBJ2-7; 8 bases fit TRBD2. From germline, CDR1 is SGHVS and CDR2 FQNEAQ. The CDR3 contains 14 residues. J was trimmed by 2 bases and V by 5 bases; bases with no gene match: 5. The CDR3 nucleotides are TGTGCCAGCAGCCTGGGACTAGAGACCTACGAGCAGTACTTC. Protein sequence: CASSLGLETYEQYF.

J is TRBJ2-5 and V is TRBV18; TRBD1 matches at 8 bases. Trimming took 0 bases from V and 4 from J; bases not matched to a gene: 1. The CDR3 extends over 14 amino acids. Germline V gene sequence: CDR1 KGHSH, CDR2 LQKENI. The chain's CDR3 is CASSPPGQAETQYF. In DNA form, the CDR3 reads TGTGCCAGCTCACCACCGGGACAGGCAGAGACCCAGTACTTC.

This chain uses TRBV23-1 with TRBJ2-1; 7 nucleotides agree with TRBD1. TRBV23-1 is an ORF, and what it does is uncertain. V lost 7 bases, J lost 10 bases, and 22 bases stayed unmatched. CDR3 size: 17 residues. The CDR3 loop reads CASMGWLPGQSCPEQFF. CDR3 coding DNA: TGCGCCAGCATGGGGTGGCTCCCGGGACAGTCGTGTCCGGAGCAGTTCTTC.

The chain is built from TRBV27 and TRBJ1-1; perhaps TRBD1 as D (6 bases). Trimming left V 3 bases short and J 5 bases short, with 13 bases between. The germline V gene encodes CDR1 MNHEY and CDR2 SMNVEV (reference sequence). The CDR3 contains 14 residues. The CDR3 reads CASSFLGGQTEAFF. CDR3 coding DNA: TGTGCCAGCAGTTTTCTAGGGGGTCAAACTGAAGCTTTCTTT.

The chain is built from TRBV7-2 and TRBJ2-5, with D possibly being TRBD1 or TRBD2 (5 bases each). V gave up 1 base and J gave up 4 bases, with 19 bases separating them. The CDR3 sequence is 17 residues long. The V gene's germline CDR1 is SGHTA and CDR2 FQGNSA. The CDR3 DNA follows: TGTGCCAGCAGCTTAGGAGATGTGGGGGTAAGAGGAGAGACCCAGTACTTC. It encodes CASSLGDVGVRGETQYF.